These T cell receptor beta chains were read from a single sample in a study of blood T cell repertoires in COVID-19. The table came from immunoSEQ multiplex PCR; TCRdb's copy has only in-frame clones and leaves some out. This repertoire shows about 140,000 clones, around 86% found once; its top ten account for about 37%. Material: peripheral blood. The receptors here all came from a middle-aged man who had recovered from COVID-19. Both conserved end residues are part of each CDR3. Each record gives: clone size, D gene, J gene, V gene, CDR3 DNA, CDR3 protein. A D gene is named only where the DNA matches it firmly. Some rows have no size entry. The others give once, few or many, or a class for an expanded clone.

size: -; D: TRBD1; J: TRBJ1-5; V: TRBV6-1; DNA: TGTGCCAGCAGTGACCTTCCTGCGGGACAGGCTAGCAATCAGCCCCAGCATTTT; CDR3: CASSDLPAGQASNQPQHF
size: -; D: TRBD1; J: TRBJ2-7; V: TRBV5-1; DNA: TGCGCCAGCAGCCCCGGGACAGGGGGATTGCGCCCCTACGAGCAGTACTTC; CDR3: CASSPGTGGLRPYEQYF
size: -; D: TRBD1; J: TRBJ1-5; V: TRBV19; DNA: TGTGCCAGTACCGCTCCGGGACAGGGACGCCTCTTAAATCAGCCCCAGCATTTT; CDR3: CASTAPGQGRLLNQPQHF
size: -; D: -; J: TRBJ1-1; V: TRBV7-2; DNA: TGTGCCAGCAGCTTAGCGATGGCTTCGAACACTGAAGCTTTCTTT; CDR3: CASSLAMASNTEAFF
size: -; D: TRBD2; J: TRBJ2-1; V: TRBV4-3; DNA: TGCGCCAGCAGCCAAATGAAGGGCGGGGGGTTCCACAATGAGCAGTTCTTC; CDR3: CASSQMKGGGFHNEQFF
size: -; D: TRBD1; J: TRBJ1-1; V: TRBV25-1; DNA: TGTGCCAGCAGTGCCCGGACAGGGGAAGCTTTCTTT; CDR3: CASSARTGEAFF
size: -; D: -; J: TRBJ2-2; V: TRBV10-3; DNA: TGTGCCATCAGTGAGTCTGGGCAGGGCCCAAACACCGGGGAGCTGTTTTTT; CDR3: CAISESGQGPNTGELFF
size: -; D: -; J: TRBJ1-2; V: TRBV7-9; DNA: TGTGCCAGCAGCTTAAGTACACATGGCTACACCTTC; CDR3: CASSLSTHGYTF
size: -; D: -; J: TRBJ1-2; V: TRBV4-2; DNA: TGTGCCAGCAGCCAAGATAACAGTAACTATGGCTACACCTTC; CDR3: CASSQDNSNYGYTF
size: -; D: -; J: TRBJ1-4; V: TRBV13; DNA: TGTGCCAGCAGCACCTGGCAGGGGACTAATGAAAAACTGTTTTTT; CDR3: CASSTWQGTNEKLFF
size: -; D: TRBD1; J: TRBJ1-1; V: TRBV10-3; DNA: TGTGCCATCAGTAAACCGGGACAGGGAAACACTGAAGCTTTCTTT; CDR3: CAISKPGQGNTEAFF
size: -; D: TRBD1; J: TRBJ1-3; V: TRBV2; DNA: TGTGCCAGCAGTGAGGGACAGGGGGCATTTGGAAACACCATATATTTT; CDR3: CASSEGQGAFGNTIYF
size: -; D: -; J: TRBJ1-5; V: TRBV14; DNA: TGTGCCAGCAGCCAAGATCTCGGTCAGCCCCAGCATTTT; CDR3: CASSQDLGQPQHF
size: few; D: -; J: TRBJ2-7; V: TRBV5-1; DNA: TGCGCCAGCAGCTTGGCCCCACAGGGCGAGCAGTACTTC; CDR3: CASSLAPQGEQYF
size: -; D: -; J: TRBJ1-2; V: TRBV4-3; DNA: TGCGCCAGCCGAGGACAGTACACCCCACAGGTGCATTATGGCTACACCTTC; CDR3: CASRGQYTPQVHYGYTF
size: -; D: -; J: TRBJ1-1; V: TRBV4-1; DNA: TGCGCCAGCAGTAAGAGGGGAGGAGACACTGAAGCTTTCTTT; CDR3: CASSKRGGDTEAFF
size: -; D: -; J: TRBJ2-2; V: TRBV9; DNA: TGTGCCAGCAGCCCAGCTCAAACAGCCGGTACCGGGGAGCTGTTTTTT; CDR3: CASSPAQTAGTGELFF
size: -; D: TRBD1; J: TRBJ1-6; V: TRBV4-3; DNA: TGCGCCAGCAGCCAAGACCCCACGGGCAGGGGGGCTTCACCCCTCCACTTT; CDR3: CASSQDPTGRGASPLHF
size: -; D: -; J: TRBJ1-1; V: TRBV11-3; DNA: TGTGCCAGCAGCCAGCTAGTGAACACTGAAGCTTTCTTT; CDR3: CASSQLVNTEAFF
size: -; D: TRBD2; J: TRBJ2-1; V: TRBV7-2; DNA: TGTGCCAGCAGCCCTAGGACTAGCGGGGGGGCTGAGTTCTTC; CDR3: CASSPRTSGGAEFF
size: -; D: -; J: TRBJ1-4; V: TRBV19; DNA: TGTGCCACACTGTCTTCTCTGTCGGAAAAACTGTTTTTT; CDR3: CATLSSLSEKLFF
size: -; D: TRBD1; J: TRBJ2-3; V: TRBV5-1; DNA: TGCGCCAGCAGCCCGGGACAGGGTACAGATACGCAGTATTTT; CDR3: CASSPGQGTDTQYF
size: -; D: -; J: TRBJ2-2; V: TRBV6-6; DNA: TGTGCCAGCAGTTACGGCATCACCGGGGAGCTGTTTTTT; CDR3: CASSYGITGELFF
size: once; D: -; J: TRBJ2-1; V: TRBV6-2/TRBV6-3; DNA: TGTGCCAGCAGCCTAACAGGGCTGGGAGAGCAGTTCTTC; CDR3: CASSLTGLGEQFF
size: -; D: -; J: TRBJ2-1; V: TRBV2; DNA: TGTGCCAGCAGTTTAGACACCTACAATGAGCAGTTCTTC; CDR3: CASSLDTYNEQFF
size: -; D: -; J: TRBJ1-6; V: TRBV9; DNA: TGTGCCAGCAGCGTAGATACAGGGCGGTCACCCCTCCACTTT; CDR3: CASSVDTGRSPLHF
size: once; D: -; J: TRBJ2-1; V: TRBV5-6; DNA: TGTGCCAGCAGCTTGGGTCAGGGCTCCTACAATGAGCAGTTCTTC; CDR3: CASSLGQGSYNEQFF
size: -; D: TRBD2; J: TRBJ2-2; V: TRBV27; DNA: TGTGCCAGCAGCCCGGGGGGGCAGACCGGGGAGCTGTTTTTT; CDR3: CASSPGGQTGELFF
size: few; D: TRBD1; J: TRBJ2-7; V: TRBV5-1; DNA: TGCGCCAGCAGCATCTTTCAGGGACAGAACTCCTACGAGCAGTACTTC; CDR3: CASSIFQGQNSYEQYF
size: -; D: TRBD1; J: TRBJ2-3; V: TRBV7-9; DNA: TGTGCCAGCAGCAACCCCGGGACAGGGAGGGCAGATACGCAGTATTTT; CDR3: CASSNPGTGRADTQYF
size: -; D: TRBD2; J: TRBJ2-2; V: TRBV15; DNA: TGTGCCACCAGTGGACTAGCGGGGGGCTCGGAATACACCGGGGAGCTGTTTTTT; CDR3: CATSGLAGGSEYTGELFF
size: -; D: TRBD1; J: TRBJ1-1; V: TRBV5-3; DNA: TGTGCCAGAAGACCACGTGACAGGGAATACCAGAACACTGAAGCTTTCTTT; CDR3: CARRPRDREYQNTEAFF
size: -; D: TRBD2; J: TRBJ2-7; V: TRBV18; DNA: TGTGCCAGCTCACCCGGGACTAGGGACTACGAGCAGTACTTC; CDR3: CASSPGTRDYEQYF
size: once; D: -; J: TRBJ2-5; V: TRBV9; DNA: TGTGCCAGCAGCGTAGCGGAGACCCAGTACTTC; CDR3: CASSVAETQYF
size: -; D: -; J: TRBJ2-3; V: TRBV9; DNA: TGTGCCAGCAGCGTAATGATGGGGCGGGGTGCAGATACGCAGTATTTT; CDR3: CASSVMMGRGADTQYF
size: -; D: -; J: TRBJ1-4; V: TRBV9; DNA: TGTGCCAGCAGCGTAGCTACGGGTGAAAAACTGTTTTTT; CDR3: CASSVATGEKLFF
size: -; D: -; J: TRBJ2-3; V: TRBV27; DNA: TGTGCCAGCAGTGACGGGCGGGGCAGCACAGATACGCAGTATTTT; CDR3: CASSDGRGSTDTQYF
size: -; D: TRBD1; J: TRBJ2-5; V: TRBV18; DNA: TGTGCCAGCTCATCCGGGACAGTACAAGAGACCCAGTACTTC; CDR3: CASSSGTVQETQYF
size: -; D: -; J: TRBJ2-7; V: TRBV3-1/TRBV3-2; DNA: TGTGCCAGCAGCCATCGTATCTCCTACGAGCAGTACTTC; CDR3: CASSHRISYEQYF
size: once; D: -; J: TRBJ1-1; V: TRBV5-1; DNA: TGCGCCAGCAGCTTGGTTGGCAGGGAGGACACTGAAGCTTTCTTT; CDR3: CASSLVGREDTEAFF
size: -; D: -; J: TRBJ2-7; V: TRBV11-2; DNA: TGTGCCAGCAGCCAGACCTCCAGACAGAGCTCCTACGAGCAGTACTTC; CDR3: CASSQTSRQSSYEQYF
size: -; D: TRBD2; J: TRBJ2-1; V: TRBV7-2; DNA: TGTGCCAGCAGCCCGGGACTAGGGCTGGGTGAGCAGTTCTTC; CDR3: CASSPGLGLGEQFF
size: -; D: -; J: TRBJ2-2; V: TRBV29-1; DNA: TGCAGCGTTGAACCAAGGCGGGGGCTTAACACCGGGGAGCTGTTTTTT; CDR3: CSVEPRRGLNTGELFF
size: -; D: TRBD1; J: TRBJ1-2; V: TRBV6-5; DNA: TGTGCCAGCAGTTACTCTTCGGTAGGGGGCGCATGGGGCTACACCTTC; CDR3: CASSYSSVGGAWGYTF
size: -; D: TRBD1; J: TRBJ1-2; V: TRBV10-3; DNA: TGTGCCATCTTCGAGACAGGGGGCGGTGGCTACACCTTC; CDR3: CAIFETGGGGYTF
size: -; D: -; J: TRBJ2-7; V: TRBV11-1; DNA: TGTGCCAGCAGCTTAGGAGGTACGGGTTACGAGCAGTACTTC; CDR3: CASSLGGTGYEQYF
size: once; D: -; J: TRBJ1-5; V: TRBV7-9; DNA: TGTGCCAGCAGCTTAGTAGCCAATCAGCCCCAGCATTTT; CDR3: CASSLVANQPQHF
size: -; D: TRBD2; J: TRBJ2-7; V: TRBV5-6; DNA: TGTGCCAGCAGCCTGGTAAGCGGGGGGGCTCACGAGCAGTACTTC; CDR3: CASSLVSGGAHEQYF